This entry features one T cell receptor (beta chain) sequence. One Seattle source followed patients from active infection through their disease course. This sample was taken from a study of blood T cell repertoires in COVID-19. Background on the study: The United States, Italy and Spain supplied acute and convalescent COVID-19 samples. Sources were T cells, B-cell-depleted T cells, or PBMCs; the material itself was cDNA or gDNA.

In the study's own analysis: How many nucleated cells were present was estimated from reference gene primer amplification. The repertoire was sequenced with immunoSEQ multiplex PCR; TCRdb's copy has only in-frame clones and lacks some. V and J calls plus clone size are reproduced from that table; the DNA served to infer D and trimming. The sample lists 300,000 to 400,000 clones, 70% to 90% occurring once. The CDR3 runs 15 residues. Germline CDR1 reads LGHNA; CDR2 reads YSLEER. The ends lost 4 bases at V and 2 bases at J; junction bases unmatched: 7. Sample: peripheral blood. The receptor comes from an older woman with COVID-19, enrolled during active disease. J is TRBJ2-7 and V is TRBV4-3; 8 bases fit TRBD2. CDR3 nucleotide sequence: TGCGCCAGCAGCCGAGCGAGCGGGGGCGCCTACGAGCAGTACTTC. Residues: CASSRASGGAYEQYF.